A selection of T cell receptor beta chains follows, all from one sample in a study of T-cell reconstitution after alpha-beta-depleted transplantation in children. TCRdb reprocessed the PCR reads with MiXCR, giving one entry per CDR3 protein. Found here are some 550,000 distinct CDR3 sequences, 20% to 25% of them singletons; the top ten hold roughly an eighth. The sample consisted of PBMCs, mostly from graft donor cells, taken 360 days after TCRalphabeta/CD19-depleted stem cell transplant. The receptors were sampled from a boy younger than two who had a stem cell transplant for acute myeloid leukemia, so the T cells may come from the graft donor. The CDR3 runs from the conserved cysteine through the conserved F or W. Size is stated for part of the rows, as once, few or many counts, or as a class when the clone is expanded.

j_gene,v_gene,abundance,CDR3aa
TRBJ2-3,TRBV20-1,many,CSAPPGTPQYF
TRBJ1-2,TRBV6-6,.,CASSYQGYTF
TRBJ2-1,TRBV29-1,few,CSAPLTRSGTYNEQFF
TRBJ2-7,TRBV6-1,.,CASSNSGSGYYEQYF
TRBJ1-2,TRBV29-1,.,CSVVPRDRARGGYTF
TRBJ2-3,TRBV7-2,few,CASSSSGVSTDTQYF
TRBJ2-3,TRBV20-1,.,CSAYRGPTDTQYF
TRBJ1-5,TRBV15,many,CATSRDRSQPQHF
TRBJ2-7,TRBV11-3,.,CASSLASPLQQYF
TRBJ2-5,TRBV5-1,.,CASSLAAGGGQETQYF
TRBJ2-1,TRBV19,few,CASSIDRGGPLEFF
TRBJ2-3,TRBV29-1,few,CSVDGQVPSSSGGAPPDTQYF
TRBJ1-5,TRBV20-1,few,CSAFDRARNQPQHF
TRBJ2-5,TRBV4-1,many,CASSQDSVGETQYF
TRBJ1-2,TRBV29-1,few,CSLTADLYGYTF
TRBJ2-5,TRBV4-1,.,CASSLPTGGEETQYF
TRBJ2-6,TRBV24-1,many,CATSPSSGTSSGANVLTF
TRBJ2-2,TRBV6-2/TRBV6-3,.,CASSLEKTGRKTGELFF
TRBJ2-3,TRBV4-3,.,CASSPIARTDTQYF
TRBJ2-5,TRBV11-2,.,CASTATGVETQYF
TRBJ2-1,TRBV9,.,CASSAGTVFNEQFF
TRBJ2-4,TRBV21-1,.,CASSKDGEDCPLDKNIQYF